Listed here are 22 T cell receptor beta chains from one sample, sequenced in a study of blood T cell repertoires in COVID-19. Libraries were prepared by immunoSEQ multiplex PCR; TCRdb keeps only in-frame clonotypes and omits some of them. Counted here are about 300,000 clones, 90% occurring once; the ten biggest clones make up 1.1%. The sequencing input was PBMCs or T cells enriched from blood (not recorded which). These receptors were collected from a woman in her twenties or thirties who had recovered from COVID-19.

The V call is TRBV30, the J call TRBJ2-5, with 10 bases that match TRBD1. After removal of 3 bases from V and 2 bases from J, the junction contained 3 bases not matched to a gene. This CDR3 is 14 amino acids long. Looked up from germline, CDR1 is GTSNPN and CDR2 is SVGIG (reference sequence). The CDR3, as DNA: TGTGCCTGGAGATTGGACAGGGGGCAAGAGACCCAGTACTTC. Protein: CAWRLDRGQETQYF.

The gene calls are TRBV7-9 and TRBJ2-1; 8 bases map to TRBD2. CDR1 is SEHNR and CDR2 is FQNEAQ in the germline V gene (reference sequence). There are 13 residues in the CDR3. Trimming cost V 8 bases and J 7 bases; bases outside gene matches: 7. CDR3 amino acids: CASEAGVGNEQFF. In nucleotides, the CDR3 is TGTGCCAGCGAAGCGGGAGTGGGGAATGAGCAGTTCTTC.

J is TRBJ2-5 and V is TRBV7-2; a weak D match, TRBD1 (6 bases). The CDR3 totals 13 residues. With 4 bases removed from V and 7 bases from J, the gap between germline ends came to 13 bases. Germline CDR1 SGHTA, CDR2 FQGNSA. The CDR3 nucleotides read TGTGCCAGCAGCTCGCAACAGGGTGGGACCCAGTACTTC. Translation: CASSSQQGGTQYF.

The chain recombines TRBV6-1 with TRBJ1-3; the D gene is possibly TRBD1 (6 bases). This CDR3 region has 18 residues. Germline values: CDR1 MNHNS, CDR2 SASEGT. Trimming removed 4 bases at V and 1 base at J, with 20 bases between. The CDR3 region is CASSAIRGQPDSGNTIYF. The CDR3, as DNA: TGTGCCAGCAGTGCTATTCGAGGACAGCCAGATTCTGGAAACACCATATATTTT.

The gene calls are TRBV3-1 (or the pseudogene TRBV3-2) and TRBJ1-2, with D tentatively TRBD1 (5 bases). V lost 1 base, J lost 8 bases, and 11 bases lay in between. This CDR3 contains 13 residues. Germline loops: CDR1 LGHDT, CDR2 YNNKEL (reference sequence). As DNA, the CDR3 is TGTGCCAGCAGCCAAGGGGGGGATGGAGGCTACACCTTC. This translates into CASSQGGDGGYTF.

As concerns this clone: Within the sample, other DNA sequences also encode this same CDR3. The J gene is TRBJ2-3, the V gene TRBV7-6; D is possibly TRBD2 (6 bases). The germline V and J ends were trimmed by 1 base and 0 bases, with 11 bases remaining between them. Germline loops: CDR1 SGHVS, CDR2 FNYEAQ. The CDR3 consists of 16 residues. CDR3 coding DNA: TGTGCCAGCAGCTTAGGGGCCGGGAGTAGCACAGATACGCAGTATTTT. Translating gives CASSLGAGSSTDTQYF. Filled out from reference TRBV7-6 and TRBJ2-3, the complete variable domain reads GAGVSQSPRYKVTKRGQDVALRCDPISGHVSLYWYRQALGQGPEFLTYFNYEAQQDKSGLPNDRFSAERPEGSISTLTIQRTEQRDSAMYRCASSLGAGSSTDTQYFGPGTRLTVL.

The chain links TRBV7-9 to TRBJ1-2; unclear D gene. Germline V CDR1 and CDR2: SEHNR, FQNEAQ (reference sequence). The CDR3 extends over 15 amino acids. Trimming removed 2 bases from V and 1 base from J, with 11 bases in between. The CDR3 protein is CASSLFELNNYGYTF. The CDR3 DNA reads TGTGCCAGCAGCTTATTCGAGTTAAATAACTATGGCTACACCTTC.

The V and J genes are TRBV4-3 and TRBJ2-1; D is unclear. This CDR3 is 12 amino acids long. Deletions cut 0 bases from V and 15 bases from J, with 12 bases between. Germline V gene sequence: CDR1 LGHNA, CDR2 YSLEER. The CDR3: CASSQDPSLPFF. The CDR3 coding sequence is TGCGCCAGCAGCCAAGATCCTAGTTTGCCGTTCTTC.

V is TRBV11-2 and J is TRBJ2-4, with D possibly being TRBD2 (6 bases). This CDR3 spans 17 amino acids. Germline loops: CDR1 SGHAT, CDR2 FQNNGV. The ends were cut back, 2 bases at V and 0 bases at J, with 14 bases in the middle. The CDR3 spells CASSLSAAGLAKNIQYF. The CDR3 DNA is TGTGCCAGCAGCTTATCGGCAGCGGGCTTAGCCAAAAACATTCAGTACTTC.

The chain couples TRBV28 to TRBJ2-5, with D possibly being TRBD1 (6 bases). CDR1 MDHEN and CDR2 SYDVKM come from the germline V gene. Trimming took 4 bases from V and 4 from J, leaving 13 bases between them. The CDR3 contains 14 residues. This CDR3 is CASSSTGIGETQYF. The DNA for the CDR3 is TGTGCCAGCAGTTCTACAGGGATCGGAGAGACCCAGTACTTC.

This clone was recorded only once. The chain employs TRBV5-1 and TRBJ2-5, with D tentatively TRBD2 (6 bases). There are 13 residues in the CDR3. From germline, CDR1 is SGHRS and CDR2 YFSETQ. Trimming shortened V by 6 bases and J by 3 bases, and 12 bases separated the two germline ends. CDR3 amino acids: CASTIGGEETQYF. CDR3 sequence (DNA): TGCGCCAGCACGATTGGCGGGGAAGAGACCCAGTACTTC.

The chain combines TRBV28 with TRBJ2-7; unclear D gene. Germline CDR1 and CDR2: MDHEN and SYDVKM. Deletions cut 4 bases from V and 0 bases from J, with 4 bases between. This CDR3 contains 12 residues. The CDR3: CASSSGSYEQYF. In nucleotides, the CDR3 is TGTGCCAGCAGTTCGGGCTCCTACGAGCAGTACTTC.

This clone was recorded only once. The J gene is TRBJ2-7, the V gene TRBV20-1, with 12 nucleotides matching TRBD2. Germline V CDR1 and CDR2: DFQATT, SNEGSKA (reference sequence). The CDR3 sequence is 14 residues long. Unmatched junction bases numbered 6, after V lost 3 bases and J lost 6 bases. CDR3 sequence reads: CSASALAGGGEQYF. The CDR3, as DNA: TGCAGTGCTAGTGCCCTAGCGGGAGGGGGCGAGCAGTACTTC.

CDR3 bases: TGTGCCAGCAGCCGGGACAGGGGAAGAGGCTACACCTTC. Encoded protein: CASSRDRGRGYTF. The chain has TRBV11-2 and TRBJ1-2; TRBD1 aligns across 10 bases. V shed 5 bases and J 8 bases; nucleotides not matched to a gene: 5. The CDR3 is 13 residues long. CDR1 SGHAT and CDR2 FQNNGV come from the germline V gene.

V and J are TRBV5-5 and TRBJ1-1; a weak D match, TRBD1 (5 bases). V was cut by 3 bases and J by 0 bases, with 18 bases left in between. CDR3 length: 17 amino acids. The germline gives CDR1 SGHKS, CDR2 YYEKEE (reference sequence). Here the CDR3 DNA reads TGTGCCAGCAGCTCGTCTAGGTCCAGGGCCCTGAACACTGAAGCTTTCTTT. Translated, it gives CASSSSRSRALNTEAFF.

The chain joins TRBV5-4 to TRBJ1-6; TRBD1 might be the D (5 bases). The CDR3 length is 14 residues. CDR1 SGHNT and CDR2 YYREEE come from the germline V gene (reference sequence). Trimming shortened V by 1 base and J by 7 bases, and 9 bases separated the two germline ends. The CDR3 protein is CASSLSGINSPLHF. The CDR3 coding sequence is TGTGCCAGCAGCTTGTCAGGGATCAATTCACCCCTCCACTTT.

The V and J genes are TRBV3-1 (or the pseudogene TRBV3-2) and TRBJ2-7; 10 positions agree with TRBD1. The V and J ends lost 3 bases and 7 bases, in that order; junction bases with no gene match: 9. Per germline, CDR1 LGHDT and CDR2 YNNKEL (reference sequence). This CDR3 contains 15 residues. Here the CDR3 reads CASSQEGTGVSEQYF. As DNA, the CDR3 is TGTGCCAGCAGCCAGGAGGGGACAGGGGTTTCGGAGCAGTACTTC.

CDR3 region: CASSSSDSNYEQYF. As DNA, the CDR3 is TGTGCCAGCAGTTCCTCGGACAGCAACTACGAGCAGTACTTC. The chain couples TRBV28 to TRBJ2-7, with D possibly TRBD1 on 6 matching bases. This CDR3 has 14 residues. Germline V lookup: CDR1 MDHEN, CDR2 SYDVKM. Trimming stripped 4 bases from V and 3 bases from J, with 13 bases between.

The rearrangement links TRBV7-9 to TRBJ2-3, with TRBD2 as a possible D gene (5 bases). Germline CDR1 SEHNR, CDR2 FQNEAQ (reference sequence). This CDR3 is 17 amino acids long. The V end lost 1 base, the J end lost 6 bases, and 20 bases lay between the germline ends. The CDR3 loop is CASSLVLMPSTLDTQYF. The CDR3 coding sequence is TGTGCCAGCAGCTTAGTTTTGATGCCTAGCACGCTCGATACGCAGTATTTT. Variable domain in full (rest from reference TRBV7-9 and TRBJ2-3): DTGVSQNPRHKITKRGQNVTFRCDPISEHNRLYWYRQTLGQGPEFLTYFQNEAQLEKSRLLSDRFSAERPKGSFSTLEIQRTEQGDSAMYLCASSLVLMPSTLDTQYFGPGTRLTVL.

The rearrangement uses TRBV6-5 and TRBJ2-5; D may be TRBD2 (6 bases). Trimming pared 7 bases from V and 3 bases from J, leaving 15 bases between. The CDR3 is made up of 14 amino acids. Germline loops: CDR1 MNHEY, CDR2 SVGAGI. The CDR3: CASKEGAHKETQYF. CDR3 bases: TGTGCCAGCAAGGAGGGAGCACATAAAGAGACCCAGTACTTC.

The chain is built from TRBV21-1 and TRBJ2-5; no check of the table's D call, TRBD1, against the DNA was made. TRBV21-1 is shown as a pseudogene. This CDR3 has 13 residues. CDR3 in amino acids: CASSKGDSDSQYF. The CDR3 DNA is TGTGCCAGCAGCAAAGGGGACAGCGATTCCCAGTACTTC.

This chain uses TRBV7-2 with TRBJ1-2, with D maybe TRBD1 (6 bases). Trimming cost V 1 base and J 8 bases, with 11 bases left between them. Germline V CDR1 and CDR2: SGHTA, FQGNSA. The CDR3 length is 13 residues. The CDR3 reads CASSLGTVAGYTF. CDR3 DNA sequence: TGTGCCAGCAGCTTAGGGACAGTGGCAGGCTACACCTTC.